Shown below are 6 T cell receptor beta chains from a single sample sequenced in a study of preoperative IRX-2 immunotherapy in early breast cancer. The treatment here: preoperative locoregional IRX-2 cytokine immunotherapy. Sequencing was performed with immunoSEQ multiplex PCR; in TCRdb, only in-frame clones are kept and a portion is missing. The sample includes about 45,000 clones, around 77% of them seen just once. This specimen was tumor tissue, taken after IRX-2 immunotherapy. These TCRs come from a human donor with breast cancer.

The J gene is TRBJ2-7, the V gene TRBV6-8, with D possibly being TRBD1 (5 bases). CDR1 is MNHGY, CDR2 SAAAGT, per germline. The CDR3 is 15 residues long. With 5 bases removed from V and 4 bases from J, the gap between germline ends came to 18 bases. For the CDR3, the DNA is TGTGCCAGCAGTGATATAGACAGTGCCGGATACGAGCAGTACTTC. This encodes CASSDIDSAGYEQYF.

This clone turned up a few times. The chain uses TRBV29-1 and TRBJ2-3, with TRBD1 matching over 7 bases. The CDR3 spans 15 residues. The trim removed 7 bases at V and 2 bases at J, leaving 12 bases unmatched. Germline assignment: CDR1 SQVTM and CDR2 ANQGSEA. CDR3 bases: TGCAGCGGGGGACAACAGGGGAATCCCACAGATACGCAGTATTTT. Amino acids: CSGGQQGNPTDTQYF.

This clone has more than one count but fewer than ten. The chain is built from TRBV6-8 and TRBJ2-1; 9 nucleotides match TRBD2. The germline V gene has CDR1 MNHGY and CDR2 SAAAGT. The CDR3 covers 13 residues. Germline trimming cut 8 bases from V and 7 bases from J; bases unmatched to any gene: 6. This CDR3 reads CASQRGEWNEQFF. The CDR3 coding sequence is TGTGCCAGCCAGCGGGGGGAATGGAATGAGCAGTTCTTC.

This clone turned up a few times. The rearrangement uses TRBV10-2 and TRBJ2-7; tentative D call: TRBD2 (5 bases). Trimming took 5 bases from V and 4 from J, leaving 12 bases between them. CDR1 WSHSY and CDR2 SAAADI come from the germline V gene. The CDR3 runs 13 residues. The CDR3 DNA follows: TGCGCCAGCAGTCCTCCGGGATCGTACGAGCAGTACTTC. Translation gives CASSPPGSYEQYF.

This sequence joins TRBV7-1 and TRBJ2-3; no clear D gene. TRBV7-1 is known as an ORF, though its function is uncertain. The CDR3 has 13 residues. Trimming cost V 4 bases and J 6 bases, with 11 bases left between them. The CDR3 spells CASSFQSGDTQYF. The DNA for the CDR3 is TGTGCCAGCAGCTTCCAAAGTGGCGATACGCAGTATTTT.

CDR3 protein: CASSILGQGAVYEQYF. The CDR3 nucleotides are TGTGCCAGTAGTATACTCGGGCAGGGGGCTGTCTACGAGCAGTACTTC. The rearrangement links TRBV19 to TRBJ2-7, with 8 bases matching TRBD1. CDR3 size: 16 residues. The V gene end was trimmed by 2 bases and the J gene end by 3 bases; junction bases not matched to a gene: 9. Germline V gives CDR1 LNHDA, CDR2 SQIVND (reference sequence).